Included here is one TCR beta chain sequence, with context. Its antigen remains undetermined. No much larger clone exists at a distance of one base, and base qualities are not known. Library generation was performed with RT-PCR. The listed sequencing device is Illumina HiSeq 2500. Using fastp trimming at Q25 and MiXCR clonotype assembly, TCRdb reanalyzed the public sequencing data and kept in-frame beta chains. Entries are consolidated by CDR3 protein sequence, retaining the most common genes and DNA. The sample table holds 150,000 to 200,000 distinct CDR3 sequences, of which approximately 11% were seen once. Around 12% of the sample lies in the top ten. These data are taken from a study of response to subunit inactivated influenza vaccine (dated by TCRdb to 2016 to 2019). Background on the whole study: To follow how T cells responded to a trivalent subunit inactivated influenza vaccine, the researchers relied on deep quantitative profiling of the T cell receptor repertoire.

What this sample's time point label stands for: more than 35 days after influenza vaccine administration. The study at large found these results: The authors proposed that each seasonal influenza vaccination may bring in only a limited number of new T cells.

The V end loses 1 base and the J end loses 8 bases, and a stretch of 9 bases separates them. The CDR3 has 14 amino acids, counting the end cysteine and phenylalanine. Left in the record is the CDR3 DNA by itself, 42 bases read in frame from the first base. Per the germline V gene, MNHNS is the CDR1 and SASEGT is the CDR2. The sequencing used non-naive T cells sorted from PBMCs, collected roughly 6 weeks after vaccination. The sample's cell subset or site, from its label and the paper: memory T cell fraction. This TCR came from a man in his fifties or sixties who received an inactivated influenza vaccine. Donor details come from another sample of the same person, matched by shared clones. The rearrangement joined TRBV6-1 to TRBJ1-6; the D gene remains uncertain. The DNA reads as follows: TGTGCCAGCAGTGAAGTCTTGAGGGATTCACCCCTCCACTTT. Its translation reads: CASSEVLRDSPLHF.